This TCR beta chain was found in a study of technical replicates of blood from four donors. Using immunoSEQ multiplex PCR, the repertoire was profiled, and TCRdb retains in-frame clones only, with some absent. The data contain approximately 81,000 clones, almost 96% of them seen just once; the ten biggest clones take up around 0.37%. V was clipped by 0 bases and J by 4 bases; unmatched bases: 7. The germline V gene encodes CDR1 ENHRY and CDR2 SYGVKD. The CDR3 runs 16 residues. This clonotype was sampled from a human donor in good health. The specimen was T cells isolated from PBMCs. This chain joins TRBV10-3 and TRBJ2-5; 8 bases agree with TRBD2. CDR3 coding DNA: TGTGCCATCAGTGAGTCCCAAGCGGGAGTTGGAGAGACCCAGTACTTC. It codes for CAISESQAGVGETQYF.